The 25 T cell receptor beta chains in this list originate from one sample, sequenced in a study of OX40 agonist ivuxolimab in advanced cancers. Library construction relied on the immunoSEQ multiplex PCR assay. TCRdb took this table from immuneACCESS and kept in-frame rearrangements with V and J called. Such tables lack part of the clones; where checked against another copy, unresolved V genes explain under half of the gap, and the rest is unexplained. This sample comprises 80,000 or so clones, about 92% of them detected only once. 1.5% to 2% of the sample rests with the top ten. Sequences were derived from CD4+ or CD8+ T cells sorted from blood, sampled in a trial of the OX40 agonist ivuxolimab. Receptor source: an adult with an advanced solid tumor such as melanoma, head and neck, liver or kidney cancer.

CDR3: CASSPTGSWNNEQFF. The CDR3 DNA sequence: TGTGCCAGCTCACCCACGGGGAGTTGGAACAATGAGCAGTTCTTC. The rearrangement uses TRBV18 and TRBJ2-1; maybe TRBD2 (5 bases). The ends were cut back, 3 bases at V and 5 bases at J, with 14 bases in the middle. The CDR3 is made up of 15 amino acids. Germline V gene data show CDR1 as KGHSH and CDR2 as LQKENI. The full variable domain, rest sourced from reference TRBV18 and TRBJ2-1, is NAGVMQNPRHLVRRRGQEARLRCSPMKGHSHVYWYRQLPEEGLKFMVYLQKENIIDESGMPKERFSAEFPKEGPSILRIQQVVRGDSAAYFCASSPTGSWNNEQFFGPGTRLTVL.

The rearrangement joins TRBV18 to TRBJ2-5, with D unresolved. Germline V gene sequence: CDR1 KGHSH, CDR2 LQKENI. The CDR3 totals 13 residues. V was trimmed by 6 bases and J by 8 bases, leaving 16 bases between them. The CDR3 sequence: CASSTPDRKTQYF. The CDR3 DNA sequence: TGTGCCAGCTCCACTCCCGATCGCAAAACCCAGTACTTC.

This chain joins TRBV18 and TRBJ2-7; TRBD1 aligns across 9 bases. V lost 2 bases, J lost 3 bases, and 11 bases stayed unmatched. The germline CDR1 and CDR2 sequences are KGHSH and LQKENI. The CDR3 consists of 17 residues. The CDR3 sequence is CASSPGGGTGLYYEQYF. CDR3 nucleotide sequence: TGTGCCAGCTCACCAGGGGGCGGGACAGGGTTGTACTACGAGCAGTACTTC.

This rearrangement joins TRBV4-1 to TRBJ2-2; 8 bases are shared with TRBD2. The V gene's germline CDR1 is MGHRA and CDR2 YSYEKL. The CDR3 covers 15 residues. V gave up 3 bases and J gave up 6 bases; unmatched junction bases: 6. CDR3 nucleotides: TGCGCCAGCAGCCACCTCGGGAGGGGGTCCGGGGAGCTGTTTTTT. This codes for CASSHLGRGSGELFF.

The chain employs TRBV30 and TRBJ2-3; 8 bases map to TRBD2. The germline V gene has CDR1 GTSNPN and CDR2 SVGIG (reference sequence). The V gene end was trimmed by 4 bases and the J gene end by 7 bases; junction bases not matched to a gene: 10. The CDR3 contains 14 residues. For the CDR3, the DNA is TGTGCCTGGAACTCAGGCGGGGGGACGAATACGCAGTATTTT. Its translation: CAWNSGGGTNTQYF.

The genes are TRBV5-8 and TRBJ2-3; 7 bases are shared with TRBD2. This CDR3 has 19 residues. The junction had 15 bases not matched to a gene; V was cut back by 0 bases and J by 2 bases. Germline assignment: CDR1 SGHTS and CDR2 YDEGEE. CDR3 nucleotides: TGTGCCAGCAGCTTGGGTGGGCCTAGCGGATTTCCTTCCACAGATACGCAGTATTTT. It is translated as CASSLGGPSGFPSTDTQYF.

This chain joins TRBV29-1 and TRBJ2-3; TRBD1 is a possible D gene (6 bases). The V end lost 0 bases, the J end lost 1 base, and 17 bases lay between the germline ends. CDR1 and CDR2 from the germline V gene are SQVTM and ANQGSEA. This CDR3 is built from 17 residues. The DNA for the CDR3 is TGCAGCGTTGAAGATCGTGAAGAAGAGGGGGGCACAGATACGCAGTATTTT. Protein sequence: CSVEDREEEGGTDTQYF.

This clone turned up a few times. The chain links TRBV9 to TRBJ1-1; possible D gene TRBD1, 5 bases. CDR3 length: 14 amino acids. V was shortened by 4 bases and J by 4 bases, with 14 bases between the two germline ends. Germline V gene sequence: CDR1 SGDLS, CDR2 YYNGEE. The CDR3 region is CASSPLGGSTEAFF. CDR3 in DNA: TGTGCCAGCAGCCCCCTCGGGGGAAGCACTGAAGCTTTCTTT.

The chain is built from TRBV28 and TRBJ1-5; the D gene is possibly TRBD1 (5 bases). Germline CDR1 and CDR2: MDHEN and SYDVKM. The ends were cut back, 3 bases at V and 6 bases at J, with 12 bases in the middle. This CDR3 is 14 amino acids long. The CDR3, as DNA: TGTGCCAGCAGTTTTCCTGGGGCGAGTCAGCCCCAGCATTTT. Translation gives CASSFPGASQPQHF.

The chain recombines TRBV5-1 with TRBJ2-7; the match to TRBD2 covers 7 bases. V shed 0 bases, J shed 3 bases, and the junction held 6 bases outside the gene matches. The germline gives CDR1 SGHRS, CDR2 YFSETQ. The CDR3 spans 15 residues. The CDR3 nucleotides are TGCGCCAGCAGCTTGGTTGGGTCGGGAGGCTACGAGCAGTACTTC. It translates to CASSLVGSGGYEQYF.

This chain links TRBV28 with TRBJ1-1; 10 bases agree with TRBD1. The CDR3 sequence is 19 residues long. V trimming: 4 bases; J trimming: 2 bases; junction bases outside the gene matches: 16. Germline V gene lookup returns CDR1 MDHEN and CDR2 SYDVKM. The CDR3 region has the DNA TGTGCCAGCAGTTACCGGGACAGGGGAGTCAGGGGGCTTAACACTGAAGCTTTCTTT. Its protein is CASSYRDRGVRGLNTEAFF.

The rearrangement links TRBV4-1 to TRBJ2-1; 7 bases match TRBD2. Germline lookup yields CDR1 MGHRA and CDR2 YSYEKL. Unmatched junction bases numbered 13, after V lost 2 bases and J lost 0 bases. The CDR3 extends over 19 amino acids. Written as DNA, the CDR3 is TGCGCCAGCAGCCAAAGGGTAGGTCTAGCGGCTAACTCCTACAATGAGCAGTTCTTC. Translation: CASSQRVGLAANSYNEQFF.

This chain connects TRBV25-1 to TRBJ2-4, with D possibly being TRBD2 (5 bases). This CDR3 region has 11 residues. Trimming removed 4 bases from V and 8 bases from J, with 6 bases in between. Germline CDR1 reads MGHDK; CDR2 reads SYGVNS. CDR3 sequence: CASSGRDIQYF. In DNA, the CDR3 is TGTGCCAGCAGTGGGCGGGACATTCAGTACTTC.

The chain employs TRBV5-1 and TRBJ1-2; TRBD1 aligns across 8 bases. With V trimmed by 4 bases and J by 5 bases, 10 bases remained unmatched. The CDR3 is made up of 15 amino acids. Germline assignment: CDR1 SGHRS and CDR2 YFSETQ. CDR3 sequence reads: CASSHNSQGAYGYTF. The CDR3 coding sequence is TGCGCCAGCAGCCATAACTCCCAGGGGGCTTATGGCTACACCTTC.

The V call is TRBV6-6, the J call TRBJ2-5, with TRBD2 matching 12 bases. This CDR3 has 14 residues. Unmatched junction bases numbered 4, after V lost 6 bases and J lost 5 bases. Germline V gene lookup returns CDR1 MNHNY and CDR2 SVGAGI (reference sequence). CDR3 residues: CASRLAGGGETQYF. The CDR3 coding sequence is TGTGCCAGCAGACTAGCGGGGGGCGGGGAGACCCAGTACTTC.

The CDR3 region is CASFRDTVLGYTF. The CDR3 coding sequence is TGTGCCAGCTTCCGGGATACGGTTTTGGGCTACACCTTC. The chain combines TRBV28 with TRBJ1-2; D ambiguous. The length of the CDR3 is 13 residues. Germline CDR1 and CDR2: MDHEN and SYDVKM. V dropped 8 bases and J dropped 8 bases, with 18 bases sitting between them.

This chain uses TRBV21-1 with TRBJ2-4. TRBV21-1 is flagged as a pseudogene. The CDR3 is made up of 15 amino acids. The CDR3 DNA reads as TGTGCCAGCGCCTGGCGTCGCCTAGCCAAAAACATTCAGTACTTC. This encodes CASAWRRLAKNIQYF.

This clone was detected a few times. CDR3 sequence (DNA): TGTGCCAGCAGTTACCGGGACAGGGGCTCCTACGAGCAGTACTTC. Its translation is CASSYRDRGSYEQYF. V gene TRBV6-5 combines with J gene TRBJ2-7; 10 bases are shared with TRBD1. With V trimmed by 2 bases and J by 0 bases, 1 base remained unmatched. CDR1 and CDR2 (germline): MNHEY, SVGAGI. The CDR3 length is 15 residues.

This chain joins TRBV27 and TRBJ2-2; 9 nucleotides line up with TRBD1. V was clipped by 3 bases and J by 2 bases; unmatched bases: 13. CDR3 length: 19 amino acids. Germline CDR1 MNHEY, CDR2 SMNVEV (reference sequence). For the CDR3, the DNA is TGTGCCAGCAGTTTCATGACACCGGGACAGGGAGGAAACACCGGGGAGCTGTTTTTT. Encoded protein: CASSFMTPGQGGNTGELFF.

This chain connects TRBV28 to TRBJ1-2; D is undetermined. Per the germline V gene, CDR1 is MDHEN and CDR2 is SYDVKM. The CDR3 has 13 residues. V lost 8 bases and J 5 bases, leaving 15 bases between the germline ends. The chain's CDR3 is CASRRALQYGYTF. The CDR3 DNA reads TGTGCCAGCCGGAGGGCGCTACAGTATGGCTACACCTTC.

The J gene is TRBJ2-2, the V gene TRBV4-2; 7 positions agree with TRBD2. Trimming took 1 base from V and 6 from J; bases not matched to a gene: 2. Germline V gene sequence: CDR1 LGHNA, CDR2 YNFKEQ. This CDR3 is 14 amino acids long. CDR3 DNA: TGTGCCAGCAGCCAAGGGCGGGAGTCCGGGGAGCTGTTTTTT. It codes for CASSQGRESGELFF.

In nucleotides, the CDR3 is TGCGCCAGCAGCTTCTGGGCGGCACAGGAGACCCAGTACTTC. Its protein is CASSFWAAQETQYF. The rearrangement links TRBV5-1 to TRBJ2-5; no clear D gene. Germline loops: CDR1 SGHRS, CDR2 YFSETQ. The length of the CDR3 is 14 residues. Trimming shortened V by 2 bases and J by 5 bases, and 13 bases separated the two germline ends.

This clone was seen only once. The chain employs TRBV5-1 and TRBJ1-2; 10 nucleotides match TRBD1. CDR3 length equals 14 residues. Losses at the gene ends were 4 bases for V and 7 bases for J; bases not matched to a gene: 7. Germline V lookup: CDR1 SGHRS, CDR2 YFSETQ. The CDR3 nucleotides are TGCGCCAGCAGCCCCTGGGGACAGGGGCTTGGCTACACCTTC. Translated, it gives CASSPWGQGLGYTF.

This chain links TRBV4-2 with TRBJ2-2; 8 bases match TRBD2. Trimming cost V 0 bases and J 2 bases; bases outside gene matches: 5. From germline, CDR1 is LGHNA and CDR2 YNFKEQ. The CDR3 is 17 residues long. CDR3 residues: CASSQDLGGENTGELFF. In nucleotides, the CDR3 is TGTGCCAGCAGCCAAGATCTCGGGGGGGAAAACACCGGGGAGCTGTTTTTT.

This chain joins TRBV11-2 and TRBJ1-2; D is undetermined. The CDR3 has 13 residues. Germline CDR1 is SGHAT and CDR2 is FQNNGV. The V end lost 6 bases, the J end lost 4 bases, and 12 bases lay between the germline ends. Here the CDR3 reads CASSKGFGYGYTF. The DNA for the CDR3 is TGTGCCAGCAGTAAGGGCTTCGGCTATGGCTACACCTTC. The entire variable domain, with the rest obtained from reference TRBV11-2 and TRBJ1-2, is as follows: EAGVAQSPRYKIIEKRQSVAFWCNPISGHATLYWYQQILGQGPKLLIQFQNNGVVDDSQLPKDRFSAERLKGVDSTLKIQPAKLEDSAVYLCASSKGFGYGYTFGSGTRLTVV.